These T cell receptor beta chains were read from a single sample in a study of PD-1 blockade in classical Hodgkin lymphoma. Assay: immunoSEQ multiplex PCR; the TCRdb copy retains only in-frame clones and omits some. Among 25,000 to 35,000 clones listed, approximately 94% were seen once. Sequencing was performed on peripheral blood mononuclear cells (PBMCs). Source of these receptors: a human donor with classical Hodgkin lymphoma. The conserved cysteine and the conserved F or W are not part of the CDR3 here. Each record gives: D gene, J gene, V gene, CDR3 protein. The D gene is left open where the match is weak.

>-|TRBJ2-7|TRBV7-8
ASSLVSGGVYEQY
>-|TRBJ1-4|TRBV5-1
ASSWGVPNEKLF
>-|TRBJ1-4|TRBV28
ASRLTDPNEKLF
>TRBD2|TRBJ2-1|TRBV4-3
ASSQVGPAGGSYNEQF
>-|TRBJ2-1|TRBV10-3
AIRSGSPYNEQF
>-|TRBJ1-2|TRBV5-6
ASSLGPGDGYT
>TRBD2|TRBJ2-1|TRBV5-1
ASSLAGENEQF
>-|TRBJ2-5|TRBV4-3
ASSQSRQGKETQY
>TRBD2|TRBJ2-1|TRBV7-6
ASNGTSTEQF
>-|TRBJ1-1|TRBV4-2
ASSLSGSGATEAF
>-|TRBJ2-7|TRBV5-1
ASTDSYEQY
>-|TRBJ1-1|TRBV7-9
ASSLTGTEAF
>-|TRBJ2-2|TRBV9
ASTVGSGLGSGELF
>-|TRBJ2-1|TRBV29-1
SVEGRTVTYNEQF
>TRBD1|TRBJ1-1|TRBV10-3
AIRQGLNTEAF
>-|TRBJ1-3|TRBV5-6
ASSFVRSSGNTIY
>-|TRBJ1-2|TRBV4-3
ASSQDITVDGYT
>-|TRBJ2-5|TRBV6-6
ASSYTEGTQY
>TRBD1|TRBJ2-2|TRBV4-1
ASSRDRNTGELF
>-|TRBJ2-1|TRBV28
ASSVLVYNEQF
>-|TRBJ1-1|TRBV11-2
ASRLNPGLPTEAF
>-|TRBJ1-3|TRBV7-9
ASSLGMGSGNTIY
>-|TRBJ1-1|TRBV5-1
ASSLAPPWGVPTEAF
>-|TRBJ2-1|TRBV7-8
ASSPRDGDPEQF
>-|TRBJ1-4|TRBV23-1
ASSLGATNEKLF
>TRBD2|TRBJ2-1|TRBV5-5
ASSFGLAGSTYNEQF
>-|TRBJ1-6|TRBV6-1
ATLRGLYNSPLH
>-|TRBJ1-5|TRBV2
ASSQETGFQQPQH
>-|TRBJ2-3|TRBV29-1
SVVGLPSSTDTQY
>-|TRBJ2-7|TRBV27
ASSLDGSSYEQY
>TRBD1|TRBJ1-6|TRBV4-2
ASRPTGAAPLH
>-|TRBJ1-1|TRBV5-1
ASHPQVMNTEAF
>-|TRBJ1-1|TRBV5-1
ASSETSMNTEAF
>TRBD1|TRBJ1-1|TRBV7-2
ASSLPFQGAAF
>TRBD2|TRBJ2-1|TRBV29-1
SAGLEKRGEQF
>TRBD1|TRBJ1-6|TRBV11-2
ASSPGGQYYNSPLH
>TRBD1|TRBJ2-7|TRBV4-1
ASSQSRDSPYEQY
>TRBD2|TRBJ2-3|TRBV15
ATSRGLAADTQY
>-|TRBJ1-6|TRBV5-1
ASSPGTDNSPLH
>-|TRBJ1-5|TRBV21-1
ASSKAGHSNQPQH
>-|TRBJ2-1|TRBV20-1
SARDLLEGV
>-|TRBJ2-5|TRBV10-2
ASRPGRTANGDLETQY
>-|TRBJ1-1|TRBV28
ASSTPTGPLTEAF
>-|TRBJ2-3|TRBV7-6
ASSYLGATDTQY
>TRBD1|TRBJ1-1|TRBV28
ASSPSAGGKTEAF